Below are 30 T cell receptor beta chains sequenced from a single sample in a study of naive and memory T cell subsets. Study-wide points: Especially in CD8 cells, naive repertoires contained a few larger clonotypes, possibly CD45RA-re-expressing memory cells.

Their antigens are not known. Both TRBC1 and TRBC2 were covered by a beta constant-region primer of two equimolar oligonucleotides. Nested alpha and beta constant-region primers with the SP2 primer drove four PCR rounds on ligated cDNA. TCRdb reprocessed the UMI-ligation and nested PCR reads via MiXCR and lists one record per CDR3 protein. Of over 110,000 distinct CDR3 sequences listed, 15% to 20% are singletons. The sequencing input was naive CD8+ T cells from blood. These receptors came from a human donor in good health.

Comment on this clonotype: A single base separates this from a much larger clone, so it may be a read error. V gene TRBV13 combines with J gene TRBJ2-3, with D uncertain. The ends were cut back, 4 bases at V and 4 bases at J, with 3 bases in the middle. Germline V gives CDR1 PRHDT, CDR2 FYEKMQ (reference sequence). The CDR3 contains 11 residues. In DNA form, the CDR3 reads TGTGCCAGCAGCTCCGCAGATACGCAGTATTTT. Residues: CASSSADTQYF.

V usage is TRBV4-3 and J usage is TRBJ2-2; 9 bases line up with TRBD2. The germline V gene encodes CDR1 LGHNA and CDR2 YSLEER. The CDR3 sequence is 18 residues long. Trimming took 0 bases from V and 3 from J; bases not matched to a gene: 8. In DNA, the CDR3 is TGCGCCAGCAGCCAAGAGGGGGTAGCGGGAGAGGACACCGGGGAGCTGTTTTTT. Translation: CASSQEGVAGEDTGELFF.

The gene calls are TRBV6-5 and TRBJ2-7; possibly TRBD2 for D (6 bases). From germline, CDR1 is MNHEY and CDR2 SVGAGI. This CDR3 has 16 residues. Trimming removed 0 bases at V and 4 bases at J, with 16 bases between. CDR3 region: CASSYSSGSASYEQYF. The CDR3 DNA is TGTGCCAGCAGTTACTCGTCCGGGAGTGCATCGTACGAGCAGTACTTC.

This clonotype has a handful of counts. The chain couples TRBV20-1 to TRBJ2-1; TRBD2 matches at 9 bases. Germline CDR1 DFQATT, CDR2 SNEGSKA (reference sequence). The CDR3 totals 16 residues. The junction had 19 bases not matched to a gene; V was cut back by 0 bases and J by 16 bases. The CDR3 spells CSARDWTHIVAGAQFF. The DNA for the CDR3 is TGCAGTGCTAGAGATTGGACGCACATTGTAGCGGGGGCCCAATTCTTC.

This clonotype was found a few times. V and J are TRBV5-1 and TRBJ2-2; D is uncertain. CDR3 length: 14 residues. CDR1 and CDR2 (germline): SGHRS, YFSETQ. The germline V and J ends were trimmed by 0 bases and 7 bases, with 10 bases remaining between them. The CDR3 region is CASSLELNGGELFF. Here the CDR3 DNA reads TGCGCCAGCAGCTTGGAACTTAACGGCGGGGAGCTGTTTTTT.

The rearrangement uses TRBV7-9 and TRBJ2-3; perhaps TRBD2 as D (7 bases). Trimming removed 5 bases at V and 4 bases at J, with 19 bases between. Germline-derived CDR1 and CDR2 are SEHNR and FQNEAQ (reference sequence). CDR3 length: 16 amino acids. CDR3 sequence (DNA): TGTGCCAGCAGCACCACCGAGGGGGGGGCGGCAGATACGCAGTATTTT. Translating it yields CASSTTEGGAADTQYF.

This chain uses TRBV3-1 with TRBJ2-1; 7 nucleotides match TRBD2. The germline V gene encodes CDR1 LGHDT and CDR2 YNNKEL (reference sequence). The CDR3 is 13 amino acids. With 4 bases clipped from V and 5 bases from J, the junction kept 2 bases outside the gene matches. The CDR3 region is CASSRAGDNEQFF. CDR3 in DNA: TGTGCCAGCAGCCGGGCGGGAGACAATGAGCAGTTCTTC.

CDR3 sequence (DNA): TGTGCCAGCAGCGGTAGCGGGTTTCCAGTCAATGAGCAGTTCTTC. Protein sequence: CASSGSGFPVNEQFF. This chain connects TRBV9 to TRBJ2-1, with 7 bases matching TRBD2. Germline V gene sequence: CDR1 SGDLS, CDR2 YYNGEE. After removal of 3 bases from V and 6 bases from J, the junction contained 9 bases not matched to a gene. This CDR3 comprises 15 residues.

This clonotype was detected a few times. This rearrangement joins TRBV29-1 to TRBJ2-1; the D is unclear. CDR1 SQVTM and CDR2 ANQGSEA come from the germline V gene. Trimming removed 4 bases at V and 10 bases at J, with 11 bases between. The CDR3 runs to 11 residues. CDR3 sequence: CSVVGWWEQFF. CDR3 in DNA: TGCAGCGTTGTAGGTTGGTGGGAGCAGTTCTTC.

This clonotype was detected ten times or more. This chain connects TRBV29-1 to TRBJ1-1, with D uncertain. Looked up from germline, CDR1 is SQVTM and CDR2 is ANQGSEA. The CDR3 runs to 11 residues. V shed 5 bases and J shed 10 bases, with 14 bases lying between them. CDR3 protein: CSVPKAWGAFF. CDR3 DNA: TGCAGCGTTCCGAAGGCGTGGGGAGCTTTCTTT. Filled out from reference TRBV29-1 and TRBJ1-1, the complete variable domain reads SAVISQKPSRDICQRGTSLTIQCQVDSQVTMMFWYRQQPGQSLTLIATANQGSEATYESGFVIDKFPISRPNLTFSTLTVSNMSPEDSSIYLCSVPKAWGAFFGQGTRLTVV.

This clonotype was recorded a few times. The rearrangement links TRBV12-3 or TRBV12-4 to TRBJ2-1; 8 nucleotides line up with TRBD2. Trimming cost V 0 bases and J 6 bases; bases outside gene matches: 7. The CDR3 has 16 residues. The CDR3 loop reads CASSLAGLVGVNEQFF. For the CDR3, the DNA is TGTGCCAGCAGTTTAGCGGGACTAGTCGGGGTCAATGAGCAGTTCTTC.

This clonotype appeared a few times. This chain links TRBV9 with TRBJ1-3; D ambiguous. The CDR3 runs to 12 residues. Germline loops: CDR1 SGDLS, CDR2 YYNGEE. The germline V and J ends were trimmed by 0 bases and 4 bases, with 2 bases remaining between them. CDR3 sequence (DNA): TGTGCCAGCAGCGTAGCAGGAAACACCATATATTTT. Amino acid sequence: CASSVAGNTIYF.

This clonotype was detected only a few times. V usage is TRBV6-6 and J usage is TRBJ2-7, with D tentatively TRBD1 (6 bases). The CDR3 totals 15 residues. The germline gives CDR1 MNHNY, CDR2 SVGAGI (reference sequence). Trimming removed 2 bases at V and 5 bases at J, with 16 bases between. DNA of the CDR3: TGTGCCAGCAGTTACGGGCCAGGGGAAGGGAACGAGCAGTACTTC. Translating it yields CASSYGPGEGNEQYF.

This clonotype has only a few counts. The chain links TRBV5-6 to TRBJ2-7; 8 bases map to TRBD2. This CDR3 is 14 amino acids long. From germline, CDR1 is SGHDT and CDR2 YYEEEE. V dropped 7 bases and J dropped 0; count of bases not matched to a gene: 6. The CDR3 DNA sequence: TGTGCCAGCGGAAGCGGGAGCGGCTCCTACGAGCAGTACTTC. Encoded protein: CASGSGSGSYEQYF.

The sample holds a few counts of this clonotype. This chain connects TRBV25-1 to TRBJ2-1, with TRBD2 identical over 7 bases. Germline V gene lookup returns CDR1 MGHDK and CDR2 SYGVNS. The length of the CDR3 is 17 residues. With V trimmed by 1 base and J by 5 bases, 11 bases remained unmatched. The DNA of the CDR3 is TGTGCCAGCAGTGAATTTTTTAGCGGGTCCGCGGACAATGAGCAGTTCTTC. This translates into CASSEFFSGSADNEQFF. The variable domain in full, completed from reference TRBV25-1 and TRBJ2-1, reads EADIYQTPRYLVIGTGKKITLECSQTMGHDKMYWYQQDPGMELHLIHYSYGVNSTEKGDLSSESTVSRIRTEHFPLTLESARPSHTSQYLCASSEFFSGSADNEQFFGPGTRLTVL.

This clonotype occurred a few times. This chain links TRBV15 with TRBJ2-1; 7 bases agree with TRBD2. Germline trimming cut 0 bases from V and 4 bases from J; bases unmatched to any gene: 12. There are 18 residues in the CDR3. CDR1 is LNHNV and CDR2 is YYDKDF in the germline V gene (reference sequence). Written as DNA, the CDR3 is TGTGCCACCAGCAGAGATCCGCCGGGACTAAAGATTTACAATGAGCAGTTCTTC. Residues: CATSRDPPGLKIYNEQFF.

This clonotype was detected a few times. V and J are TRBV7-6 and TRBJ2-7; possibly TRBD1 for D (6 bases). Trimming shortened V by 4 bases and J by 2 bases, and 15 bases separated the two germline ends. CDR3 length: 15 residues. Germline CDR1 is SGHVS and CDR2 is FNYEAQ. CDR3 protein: CASSSPGELPYEQYF. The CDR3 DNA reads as TGTGCCAGCAGCTCCCCAGGGGAGCTCCCCTACGAGCAGTACTTC. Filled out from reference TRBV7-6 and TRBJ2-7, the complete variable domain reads GAGVSQSPRYKVTKRGQDVALRCDPISGHVSLYWYRQALGQGPEFLTYFNYEAQQDKSGLPNDRFSAERPEGSISTLTIQRTEQRDSAMYRCASSSPGELPYEQYFGPGTRLTVT.

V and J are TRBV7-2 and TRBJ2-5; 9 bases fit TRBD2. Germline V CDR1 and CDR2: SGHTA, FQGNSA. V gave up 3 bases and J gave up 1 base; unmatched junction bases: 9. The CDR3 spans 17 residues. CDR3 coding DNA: TGTGCCAGCAGCTTCACTATAGCGGGAGTTTCCCAAGAGACCCAGTACTTC. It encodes CASSFTIAGVSQETQYF.

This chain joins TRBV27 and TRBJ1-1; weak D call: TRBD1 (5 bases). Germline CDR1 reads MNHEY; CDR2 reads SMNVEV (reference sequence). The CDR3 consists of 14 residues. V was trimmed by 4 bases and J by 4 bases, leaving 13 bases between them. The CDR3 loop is CASSYRQKFTEAFF. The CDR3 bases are TGTGCCAGCAGTTATAGACAGAAGTTCACTGAAGCTTTCTTT.

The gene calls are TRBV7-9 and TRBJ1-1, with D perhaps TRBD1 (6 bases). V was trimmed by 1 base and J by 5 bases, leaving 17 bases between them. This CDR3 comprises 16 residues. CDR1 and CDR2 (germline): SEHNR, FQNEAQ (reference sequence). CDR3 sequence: CASSLDYGGARTEAFF. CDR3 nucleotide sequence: TGTGCCAGCAGCTTAGATTACGGGGGCGCGAGAACTGAAGCTTTCTTT.

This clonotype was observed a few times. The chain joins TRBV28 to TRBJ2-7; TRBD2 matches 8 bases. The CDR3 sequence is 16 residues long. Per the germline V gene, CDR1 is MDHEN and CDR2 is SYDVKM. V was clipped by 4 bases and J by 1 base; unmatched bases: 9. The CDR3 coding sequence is TGTGCCAGCAGTTGGTTGTTATCGGGAGGGTCCTACGAGCAGTACTTC. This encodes CASSWLLSGGSYEQYF.

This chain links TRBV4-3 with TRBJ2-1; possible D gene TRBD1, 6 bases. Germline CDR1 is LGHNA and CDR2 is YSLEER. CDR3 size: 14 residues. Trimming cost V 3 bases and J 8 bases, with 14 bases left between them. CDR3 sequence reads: CASSHSGTPDEQFF. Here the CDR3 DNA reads TGCGCCAGCAGCCACTCCGGGACACCTGATGAGCAGTTCTTC.

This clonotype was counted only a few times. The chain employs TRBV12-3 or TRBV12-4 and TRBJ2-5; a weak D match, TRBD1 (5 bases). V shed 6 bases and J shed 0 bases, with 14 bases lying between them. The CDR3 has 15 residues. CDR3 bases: TGTGCCAGCAGCCACCAGACAGAGTACCAAGAGACCCAGTACTTC. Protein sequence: CASSHQTEYQETQYF.

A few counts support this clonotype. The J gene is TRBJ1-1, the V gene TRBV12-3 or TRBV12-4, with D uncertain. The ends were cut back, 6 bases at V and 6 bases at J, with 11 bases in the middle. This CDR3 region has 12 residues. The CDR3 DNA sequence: TGTGCCAGCAGCGGGGAGAGGGCTGAAGCTTTCTTT. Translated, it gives CASSGERAEAFF.

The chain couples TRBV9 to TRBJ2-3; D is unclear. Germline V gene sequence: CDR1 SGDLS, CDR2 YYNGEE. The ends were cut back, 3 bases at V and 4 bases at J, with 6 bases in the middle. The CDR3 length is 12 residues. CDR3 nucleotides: TGTGCCAGCAGCGCCAACCCAGATACGCAGTATTTT. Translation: CASSANPDTQYF.

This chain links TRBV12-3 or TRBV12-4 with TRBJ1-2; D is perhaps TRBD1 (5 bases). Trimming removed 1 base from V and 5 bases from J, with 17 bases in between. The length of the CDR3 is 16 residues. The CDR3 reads CASSLGPQGGEYGYTF. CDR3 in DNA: TGTGCCAGCAGTTTAGGTCCCCAGGGTGGGGAATATGGCTACACCTTC.

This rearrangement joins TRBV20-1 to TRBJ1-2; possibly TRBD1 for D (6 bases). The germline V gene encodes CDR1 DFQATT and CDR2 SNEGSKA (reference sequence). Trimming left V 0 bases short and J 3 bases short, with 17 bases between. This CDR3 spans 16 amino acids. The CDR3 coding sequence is TGCAGTGCTAGAGACCTACCGACAGGAGAATACTATGGCTACACCTTC. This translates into CSARDLPTGEYYGYTF.

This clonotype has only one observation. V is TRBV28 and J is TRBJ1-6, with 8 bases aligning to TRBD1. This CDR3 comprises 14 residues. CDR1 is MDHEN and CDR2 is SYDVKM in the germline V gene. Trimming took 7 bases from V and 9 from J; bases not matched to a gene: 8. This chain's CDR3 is CASTRMTGASPLHF. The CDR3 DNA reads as TGTGCCAGCACCAGAATGACAGGGGCTTCACCCCTCCACTTT.

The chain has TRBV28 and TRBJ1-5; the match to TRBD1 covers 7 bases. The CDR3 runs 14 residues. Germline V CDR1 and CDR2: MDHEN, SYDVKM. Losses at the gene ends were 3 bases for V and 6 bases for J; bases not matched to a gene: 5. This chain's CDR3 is CASSLTGNSQPQHF. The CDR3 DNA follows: TGTGCCAGCAGTTTGACAGGGAACAGTCAGCCCCAGCATTTT.

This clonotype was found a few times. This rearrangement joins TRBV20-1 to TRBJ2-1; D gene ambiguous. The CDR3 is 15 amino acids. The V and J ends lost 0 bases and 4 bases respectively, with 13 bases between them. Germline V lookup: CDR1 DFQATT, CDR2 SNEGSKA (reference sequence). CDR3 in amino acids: CSARDLRTTYNEQFF. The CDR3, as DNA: TGCAGTGCTAGAGATCTAAGGACCACTTACAATGAGCAGTTCTTC.